This section outlines one TCR beta chain sequence together with its context. TCRdb keeps only in-frame clones here, not all; method: immunoSEQ multiplex PCR. This sample has about 70,000 clones; roughly nine tenths occur once, and the top ten carry roughly 22%. The sample originates from a study of T cells in localized non-small cell lung cancer. This CDR3 is built from 14 residues. The germline V and J ends were trimmed by 5 bases and 6 bases, with 17 bases remaining between them. The germline V gene encodes CDR1 SGHAT and CDR2 FQNNGV. Here the sequenced sample was peripheral blood, taken before any cancer treatment. This sequence originates from a male donor aged 60 or over with stage III squamous cell lung carcinoma. This rearrangement joins TRBV11-2 to TRBJ2-7; D is ambiguous. CDR3 region: CASSPVGPSPEQYF. In DNA form, the CDR3 reads TGTGCCAGCAGCCCGGTAGGCCCCAGCCCCGAGCAGTACTTC.